This TCR beta chain is from a study of response to subunit inactivated influenza vaccine. This clonotype was found many times. The antigen remains undetermined. Findings and limits, study-wide: Each seasonal influenza vaccination recruits few new T cells, the authors suggested.

One entry per CDR3 protein results from TCRdb running MiXCR on the RT-PCR reads. The sample consists of about 480,000 distinct CDR3 sequences, around 25% of them appearing once. This clonotype was obtained from a man between 45 and 60 years old who received an inactivated influenza vaccine. The source material was CD4+ T cells sorted from PBMCs, sampled about 5 days after vaccination.

The CDR3 here is CASSQDSLTVSYEQYF. The CDR3 nucleotides are TGCGCCAGCAGCCAAGATTCCCTGACCGTTTCCTACGAGCAGTACTTC. The J gene is TRBJ2-7, the V gene TRBV4-3; D not resolved. The V and J ends lost 0 bases and 1 base respectively, with 13 bases between them. This CDR3 comprises 16 residues. Per the germline V gene, CDR1 is LGHNA and CDR2 is YSLEER.